These 10 T cell receptor beta chains were all obtained from the same sample, sequenced in a study of T-cell memory formation after mild COVID-19. Each CDR3 protein is one row after TCRdb ran MiXCR on the 5' RACE reads. Of hundreds of thousands of distinct CDR3 sequences in the sample, around a sixth are singletons; the top ten hold 12%. The sequencing input was PBMCs or a T cell subset sorted from them (not recorded which). These receptors originate from an adult woman who had mild COVID-19 (a few samples of this study predate the infection). Cell type and time point are not known.

This clonotype was observed many times. The genes are TRBV5-1 and TRBJ2-1, with TRBD2 matching 8 bases. The length of the CDR3 is 16 residues. The V and J ends lost 2 bases and 10 bases, in that order; junction bases with no gene match: 14. Germline assignment: CDR1 SGHRS and CDR2 YFSETQ. CDR3 bases: TGCGCCAGCAGCTTTGGGCGGGGGGACCCTTATTTAGAGCAGTTCTTC. Its translation is CASSFGRGDPYLEQFF.

This clonotype was observed many times. V and J are TRBV7-9 and TRBJ1-1; TRBD1 is a possible D gene (5 bases). V was trimmed by 1 base and J by 1 base, leaving 7 bases between them. The germline gives CDR1 SEHNR, CDR2 FQNEAQ (reference sequence). The CDR3 contains 14 residues. CDR3 sequence: CASSLGGSNTEAFF. CDR3 DNA: TGTGCCAGCAGCTTAGGGGGGTCGAACACTGAAGCTTTCTTT.

This chain connects TRBV7-2 to TRBJ1-5; no clear D gene. CDR3 length equals 15 residues. Trimming left V 5 bases short and J 5 bases short, with 16 bases between. Germline CDR1 SGHTA, CDR2 FQGNSA. The CDR3 loop is CASSPTPGGYQPQHF. CDR3 sequence (DNA): TGTGCCAGCAGCCCCACACCCGGAGGCTATCAGCCCCAGCATTTT.

CDR3 bases: TGTGCCAGCAGCATGGGACAGGCGTTCGGAAACACCATATATTTT. Protein product: CASSMGQAFGNTIYF. The chain recombines TRBV5-8 with TRBJ1-3; 8 bases agree with TRBD1. The CDR3 is made up of 15 amino acids. The V segment lost 4 bases and the J segment 4 bases; nucleotides outside the gene matches: 7. Germline CDR1 and CDR2: SGHTS and YDEGEE.

This clonotype was seen a handful of times. This rearrangement joins TRBV6-6 to TRBJ1-5, with D unclear. V was shortened by 3 bases and J by 9 bases, with 12 bases between the two germline ends. This CDR3 is 13 amino acids long. CDR1 MNHNY and CDR2 SVGAGI come from the germline V gene (reference sequence). The CDR3 sequence is CASSYSAERPQHF. CDR3 coding DNA: TGTGCCAGCAGTTATTCCGCCGAACGGCCCCAGCATTTT.

This clonotype has just a few counts. The J gene is TRBJ1-2, the V gene TRBV20-1; 7 bases line up with TRBD1. Germline-derived CDR1 and CDR2 are DFQATT and SNEGSKA (reference sequence). The CDR3 spans 13 residues. With 1 base clipped from V and 7 bases from J, the junction kept 6 bases outside the gene matches. DNA for the CDR3: TGCAGTGCTAGAGGACAGGGTAGAGGTGGCTACACCTTC. Protein: CSARGQGRGGYTF.

This clonotype was seen once. This chain joins TRBV5-1 and TRBJ2-6; D tentatively reads TRBD1 or TRBD2 (6 bases each). This CDR3 region has 15 residues. Germline V lookup: CDR1 SGHRS, CDR2 YFSETQ. V dropped 4 bases and J dropped 2 bases, with 10 bases sitting between them. CDR3 loop: CASSQGGTGANVLTF. CDR3 nucleotide sequence: TGCGCCAGCAGCCAAGGGGGGACTGGGGCCAACGTCCTGACTTTC.

There are a few counts of this clonotype. The chain recombines TRBV30 with TRBJ1-5, with D unresolved. Trimming took 4 bases from V and 2 from J, leaving 12 bases between them. The CDR3 runs 14 residues. Germline assignment: CDR1 GTSNPN and CDR2 SVGIG (reference sequence). The CDR3: CAWTRGQGNQPQHF. Here the CDR3 DNA reads TGTGCCTGGACGCGAGGGCAGGGCAATCAGCCCCAGCATTTT.

This clonotype has ten or more counts. The rearrangement links TRBV7-9 to TRBJ2-3; D unresolved. The CDR3 totals 13 residues. Trimming stripped 2 bases from V and 4 bases from J, with 7 bases between. Germline loops: CDR1 SEHNR, CDR2 FQNEAQ (reference sequence). The CDR3 sequence: CASSLLRSDTQYF. The CDR3 nucleotides read TGTGCCAGCAGCTTACTACGGTCAGATACGCAGTATTTT. Full variable domain (rest looked up from reference TRBV7-9 and TRBJ2-3): DTGVSQNPRHKITKRGQNVTFRCDPISEHNRLYWYRQTLGQGPEFLTYFQNEAQLEKSRLLSDRFSAERPKGSFSTLEIQRTEQGDSAMYLCASSLLRSDTQYFGPGTRLTVL.

The V call is TRBV12-3 or TRBV12-4, the J call TRBJ1-5, with D perhaps TRBD1 (6 bases). V shed 7 bases and J shed 5 bases, with 18 bases lying between them. This CDR3 is 15 amino acids long. The CDR3 is CASTSGTGRDQPQHF. The CDR3 DNA reads TGTGCCAGCACTTCAGGTACAGGGAGGGATCAGCCCCAGCATTTT.